The TCR beta chain under discussion was sequenced for a study of blood T cell repertoires in COVID-19. Method: immunoSEQ multiplex PCR; TCRdb's copy keeps in-frame clones and lacks some. Among 65,000 to 75,000 clones listed, approximately 80% were seen once. The sample holds one count of this clone. Germline CDR1 KGHSH, CDR2 LQKENI. The CDR3 is 11 amino acids. The V end lost 3 bases, the J end lost 9 bases, and 9 bases lay between the germline ends. The receptor comes from a human donor in a cohort sampled during active COVID-19. The sample was peripheral blood. The chain combines TRBV18 with TRBJ2-7, with D possibly matching TRBD2 (5 bases). The CDR3 spells CASSPGETQYF. CDR3 in DNA: TGTGCCAGCTCACCGGGAGAGACGCAGTACTTC.